This TCR beta chain originates from a study of blood T cell repertoires in COVID-19 (dated by TCRdb to the early 2020s). Context from the whole study: Samples covering the acute and convalescent phases of COVID-19 were provided by collaborators in the United States, Italy and Spain. The prospective study material was composed of cDNA or gDNA derived from T cells, B-cell-depleted T cells, or PBMCs. Deeply sampled blood TCRbeta repertoires from subjects exposed to, actively infected with, or recovered from COVID-19 were included in the dataset. The repertoires were released in a freely available public database meant as a resource for research on the immune response to SARS-CoV-2. The samples were drawn from two sources: the first 160 participants of the ongoing ImmuneRACE study, and 1,200 or so subjects contributed by 6 global collaborators. Sample metadata almost always included a de-identified subject ID, COVID-19 status, age in years and sex. HLA class I and class II types, where available, came from metadata supplied by the sample provider rather than from assay-based typing.

About this clone: This receptor's antigen is unknown. Base qualities are not at hand, and no much larger clone is one base apart.

The collaborating institutions used their own protocols to collect whole blood in K2EDTA tubes. For TCRbeta analysis, collaborator samples were shipped as frozen whole blood, as isolated PBMCs, or as DNA extracted from either sample type. Broad study findings and their caveats: How much clinical and demographic metadata was included differed by source and by participant, and the metadata was provided uncurated.

The immunoSEQ Assay, a bias-controlled multiplex PCR, was used to amplify TCRbeta CDR3 regions from genomic DNA. As for the authors' bioinformatics: The number of nucleated cells in each sample was estimated by amplification of reference gene primers within the assay. Sequence reads were collapsed and filtered to measure the absolute abundance of every unique TCRbeta CDR3 rearrangement. For each sample, productive Simpson clonality was calculated as the square root of Simpson's diversity index over productive rearrangements. TCRdb's version of the immuneACCESS table is confined to in-frame rearrangements and falls short of the full clone set. An unresolved V gene accounts for under half of the shortfall where checked; the remainder is of unknown origin. That table furnishes V, J and clone size, whereas the DNA furnished D and trimming. The table for this sample lists about 72,000 clones; 86% of them were counted only once. Roughly 11% of the sample is in the top ten clones.

The junction shows trimming of 0 bases on V and 3 bases on J, plus 15 bases between the germline ends. Based on the germline V gene, the CDR1 and CDR2 sequences are SQVTM and ANQGSEA. The CDR3 has 16 amino acids, counting the end cysteine and phenylalanine. The DNA shown is the 48-base CDR3, in frame from base 1. The sample taken for sequencing was peripheral blood. The sequence is built from TRBV29-1 and TRBJ2-1; the best D guess is TRBD1, with 6 bases matching. This TCR was sampled from a man aged 65 to 79 with active or convalescent COVID-19. CDR3 sequence: CSVEDPGTSGYNEQFF. Here is the DNA: TGCAGCGTTGAAGATCCGGGGACATCGGGCTACAATGAGCAGTTCTTC.